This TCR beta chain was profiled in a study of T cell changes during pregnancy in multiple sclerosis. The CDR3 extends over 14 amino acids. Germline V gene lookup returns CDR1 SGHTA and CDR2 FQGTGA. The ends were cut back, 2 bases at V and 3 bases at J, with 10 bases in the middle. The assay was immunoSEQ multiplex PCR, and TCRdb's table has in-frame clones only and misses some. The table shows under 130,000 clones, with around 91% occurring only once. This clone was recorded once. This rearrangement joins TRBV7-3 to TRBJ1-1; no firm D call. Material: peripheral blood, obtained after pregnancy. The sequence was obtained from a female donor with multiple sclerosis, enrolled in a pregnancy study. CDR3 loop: CASSLSTYDTEAFF. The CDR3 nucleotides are TGTGCCAGCAGCTTATCGACATATGACACTGAAGCTTTCTTT.